A single sample is the source of the 28 T cell receptor beta chains below, sequenced in a study of blood T cell repertoires in COVID-19 (dated by TCRdb to the early 2020s). The receptor library was made with the immunoSEQ multiplex PCR assay. The table comes from immuneACCESS by way of TCRdb, which keeps in-frame sequences with V and J called. Part of the clones is missing from these tables; in studies checked, under half for an unresolved V gene and the rest for unknown reasons. The sample table shows roughly 160,000 clones, and more than 75% are seen once. Under 13% of the sample is in the top ten clones. Sequenced: peripheral blood. These receptors all stem from a woman between 70 and 85 years old with COVID-19, enrolled during active disease.

This clone came up a few times. The rearrangement links TRBV9 to TRBJ1-6; D remains unclear. Trimming stripped 2 bases from V and 5 bases from J, with 8 bases between. The CDR3 runs 14 residues. Germline lookup yields CDR1 SGDLS and CDR2 YYNGEE. DNA of the CDR3: TGTGCCAGCAGCGTGAGGGCCGATAATTCACCCCTCCACTTT. It yields the protein CASSVRADNSPLHF.

This clone was recorded once. This chain joins TRBV5-6 and TRBJ2-1; D call uncertain. CDR3 length equals 16 residues. Between the trimmed V and J ends, which lost 0 bases and 0 bases, there was a span of 10 bases. The V gene's germline CDR1 is SGHDT and CDR2 YYEEEE. The CDR3 protein is CASSLETRSSYNEQFF. In DNA form, the CDR3 reads TGTGCCAGCAGCTTGGAGACCCGGAGCTCCTACAATGAGCAGTTCTTC.

This clone was counted only a few times. This chain uses TRBV28 with TRBJ1-1; perhaps TRBD1 as D (5 bases). V lost 3 bases and J 5 bases, leaving 13 bases between the germline ends. CDR1 is MDHEN, CDR2 SYDVKM, per germline. The CDR3 contains 14 residues. The CDR3 DNA follows: TGTGCCAGCAGTTTTCTGCCGGGGGGGACTGAAGCTTTCTTT. Translating it yields CASSFLPGGTEAFF. Complete variable domain (other parts from reference TRBV28 and TRBJ1-1): DVKVTQSSRYLVKRTGEKVFLECVQDMDHENMFWYRQDPGLGLRLIYFSYDVKMKEKGDIPEGYSVSREKKERFSLILESASTNQTSMYLCASSFLPGGTEAFFGQGTRLTVV.

This clone was observed a handful of times. V gene TRBV3-1 (or the pseudogene TRBV3-2) combines with J gene TRBJ2-1, with D uncertain. CDR3 length: 13 residues. Germline-derived CDR1 and CDR2 are LGHDT and YNNKEL (reference sequence). V was cut by 6 bases and J by 6 bases, with 12 bases left in between. The CDR3 coding sequence is TGTGCCAGCAGAAAGGTGGAGCTCAATGAGCAGTTCTTC. Translated: CASRKVELNEQFF.

The gene calls are TRBV4-2 and TRBJ2-2; a possible D gene is TRBD2 (6 bases). The CDR3 is 19 amino acids. Germline CDR1 reads LGHNA; CDR2 reads YNFKEQ. Trimming stripped 1 base from V and 2 bases from J, with 20 bases between. The CDR3 sequence is CASSQVANGDGGNTGELFF. The CDR3 coding sequence is TGTGCCAGCAGCCAAGTCGCCAACGGGGACGGGGGAAACACCGGGGAGCTGTTTTTT.

The chain combines TRBV19 with TRBJ2-2; 13 nucleotides align to TRBD2. The ends lost 4 bases at V and 2 bases at J; junction bases unmatched: 4. The CDR3 covers 17 residues. Looked up from germline, CDR1 is LNHDA and CDR2 is SQIVND (reference sequence). Here the CDR3 reads CASSTRLAGGNTGELFF. The CDR3 nucleotides are TGTGCCAGTAGTACTCGACTAGCGGGGGGCAACACCGGGGAGCTGTTTTTT.

The chain uses TRBV5-1 and TRBJ2-5, with 13 positions matching TRBD2. The V segment lost 6 bases and the J segment 4 bases; nucleotides outside the gene matches: 6. This CDR3 contains 15 residues. Germline V gene lookup returns CDR1 SGHRS and CDR2 YFSETQ. The CDR3 region is CASTTTSGGPETQYF. The DNA of the CDR3 is TGCGCCAGCACTACGACTAGCGGGGGGCCAGAGACCCAGTACTTC.

This sequence joins TRBV10-3 and TRBJ2-3; 7 bases map to TRBD2. The CDR3 contains 17 residues. Trimming at V came to 3 bases and at J to 0 bases, leaving 9 bases not matched to a gene. Germline V lookup: CDR1 ENHRY, CDR2 SYGVKD. The CDR3 coding sequence is TGTGCCATCAGTGATTTTGCTCAGCGGGGAAGCACAGATACGCAGTATTTT. Amino acids: CAISDFAQRGSTDTQYF.

This chain links TRBV24-1 with TRBJ1-2; TRBD1 matches at 8 bases. CDR3 length: 15 residues. Looked up from germline, CDR1 is KGHDR and CDR2 is SFDVKD. Losses at the gene ends were 1 base for V and 8 bases for J; bases not matched to a gene: 8. This CDR3 is CATSDFAQGAGGYTF. In DNA form, the CDR3 reads TGTGCCACCAGTGATTTCGCCCAGGGGGCAGGGGGCTACACCTTC.

The V gene is TRBV6-5, the J gene TRBJ1-3; no clear D gene. Germline V lookup: CDR1 MNHEY, CDR2 SVGAGI. The CDR3 contains 16 residues. Trimming removed 1 base from V and 4 bases from J, with 14 bases in between. The CDR3 protein is CASSYLKRVAGNTIYF. The CDR3 DNA reads as TGTGCCAGCAGTTACTTAAAGAGGGTTGCCGGAAACACCATATATTTT.

This chain links TRBV11-2 with TRBJ2-1; D unclear. Trimming left V 1 base short and J 8 bases short, with 12 bases between. The CDR3 is 14 residues long. The germline V gene encodes CDR1 SGHAT and CDR2 FQNNGV. CDR3 nucleotides: TGTGCCAGCAGCTTAGGATCCAGTTACGATGAGCAGTTCTTC. It yields the protein CASSLGSSYDEQFF. The whole variable domain, remainder taken from reference TRBV11-2 and TRBJ2-1, is EAGVAQSPRYKIIEKRQSVAFWCNPISGHATLYWYQQILGQGPKLLIQFQNNGVVDDSQLPKDRFSAERLKGVDSTLKIQPAKLEDSAVYLCASSLGSSYDEQFFGPGTRLTVL.

CDR3 protein: CATSDWTSGEETQYF. CDR3 DNA sequence: TGTGCCACCAGTGATTGGACTAGCGGGGAGGAGACCCAGTACTTC. This chain links TRBV24-1 with TRBJ2-5; TRBD2 matches at 12 bases. Germline V gene lookup returns CDR1 KGHDR and CDR2 SFDVKD. The J segment lost 5 bases and the V segment lost 2 bases, leaving 2 bases of the junction unmatched. This CDR3 contains 15 residues.

The chain is built from TRBV11-3 and TRBJ2-1, with 11 bases matching TRBD2. The germline V gene encodes CDR1 SGHNT and CDR2 YENEEA. V shed 1 base, J shed 7 bases, and the junction held 9 bases outside the gene matches. This CDR3 spans 17 amino acids. The CDR3 reads CASSLGWRTSGGNEQFF. The CDR3 DNA reads as TGTGCCAGCAGCTTAGGATGGAGAACTAGCGGGGGTAATGAGCAGTTCTTC.

The CDR3 is CASSRDRGLQSSPLHF. The CDR3 region has the DNA TGTGCCAGCAGCCGGGACAGGGGGCTACAGAGTTCACCCCTCCACTTT. The chain joins TRBV3-1 (or the pseudogene TRBV3-2) to TRBJ1-6; 12 bases fit TRBD1. Trimming cost V 4 bases and J 9 bases; bases outside gene matches: 7. CDR1 is LGHDT and CDR2 is YNNKEL in the germline V gene (reference sequence). The CDR3 length is 16 residues.

The V call is TRBV4-1, the J call TRBJ2-6, with a tentative D call TRBD1 (6 bases). The CDR3 spans 18 residues. Germline values: CDR1 MGHRA, CDR2 YSYEKL. The ends were cut back, 4 bases at V and 1 base at J, with 17 bases in the middle. This CDR3 is CASSLQGSPFSGANVLTF. Here the CDR3 DNA reads TGCGCCAGCAGCCTACAGGGAAGCCCCTTTTCTGGGGCCAACGTCCTGACTTTC.

This clone was detected a few times. The V and J genes are TRBV7-2 and TRBJ2-3, with TRBD2 as a possible D gene (5 bases). Germline V gene lookup returns CDR1 SGHTA and CDR2 FQGNSA. V was clipped by 1 base and J by 1 base, with 15 bases between them. The CDR3 spans 17 residues. This CDR3 is CASSLVLGMRGTDTQYF. The CDR3 region has the DNA TGTGCCAGCAGCTTAGTGCTGGGGATGAGGGGCACAGATACGCAGTATTTT.

This rearrangement joins TRBV4-2 to TRBJ1-2, with D possibly being TRBD1 (6 bases). V shed 1 base and J shed 2 bases, with 14 bases lying between them. Germline-derived CDR1 and CDR2 are LGHNA and YNFKEQ. The CDR3 runs 16 residues. CDR3 DNA sequence: TGTGCCAGCAGCCAAGGGAAAAGAGACAGGAACTATGGCTACACCTTC. It translates to CASSQGKRDRNYGYTF.

The chain is built from TRBV15 and TRBJ2-7; TRBD2 is a possible D gene (6 bases). CDR1 and CDR2 (germline): LNHNV, YYDKDF (reference sequence). CDR3 length: 14 residues. V lost 3 bases and J 2 bases, leaving 11 bases between the germline ends. CDR3 DNA: TGTGCCACCAGCAGTTACGGGGGAGCCTACGAGCAGTACTTC. It specifies CATSSYGGAYEQYF.

The chain has TRBV5-1 and TRBJ1-4; 7 nucleotides align to TRBD1. This CDR3 has 14 residues. Germline trimming cut 5 bases from V and 7 bases from J; bases unmatched to any gene: 8. From germline, CDR1 is SGHRS and CDR2 YFSETQ. CDR3 in DNA: TGCGCCAGCAGTTCCGGGACAGTGGGTGAAAAACTGTTTTTT. This encodes CASSSGTVGEKLFF.

This clone was seen only a few times. The rearrangement joins TRBV6-1 to TRBJ1-2, with D maybe TRBD1 (6 bases). The V end was cut by 0 bases, the J end by 2 bases, with 13 bases between. The V gene's germline CDR1 is MNHNS and CDR2 SASEGT. There are 16 residues in the CDR3. The CDR3 loop is CASSEAVGHLNYGYTF. The CDR3 DNA reads as TGTGCCAGCAGTGAAGCGGTGGGACACTTGAACTATGGCTACACCTTC.

This clone was counted only a few times. The V and J genes are TRBV27 and TRBJ1-5, with 7 nucleotides matching TRBD1. V lost 5 bases and J lost 9; bases outside the gene matches: 4. The germline V gene has CDR1 MNHEY and CDR2 SMNVEV (reference sequence). The CDR3 sequence is 12 residues long. The CDR3 nucleotides read TGTGCCAGCAGTACAGGGGCGAGGCCCCAGCATTTT. It specifies CASSTGARPQHF.

The genes are TRBV9 and TRBJ2-7; the D is unclear. Trimming pared 0 bases from V and 3 bases from J, leaving 4 bases between. Germline assignment: CDR1 SGDLS and CDR2 YYNGEE. The CDR3 totals 12 residues. The CDR3 DNA reads as TGTGCCAGCAGCGTAGACGGCTACGAGCAGTACTTC. Protein sequence: CASSVDGYEQYF.

The V and J genes are TRBV11-3 and TRBJ2-7; 9 bases match TRBD1. This CDR3 has 15 residues. V was pared by 6 bases and J by 0 bases, with 6 bases of the junction left unmatched. Per germline, CDR1 SGHNT and CDR2 YENEEA. CDR3 residues: CASSWRTGASYEQYF. CDR3 nucleotides: TGTGCCAGCAGTTGGAGGACAGGGGCCTCCTACGAGCAGTACTTC. The full variable domain, its missing parts supplied by reference TRBV11-3 and TRBJ2-7, is EAGVVQSPRYKIIEKKQPVAFWCNPISGHNTLYWYLQNLGQGPELLIRYENEEAVDDSQLPKDRFSAERLKGVDSTLKIQPAELGDSAVYLCASSWRTGASYEQYFGPGTRLTVT.

This chain uses TRBV27 with TRBJ1-1, with D possibly being TRBD1 (5 bases). Germline CDR1 MNHEY, CDR2 SMNVEV (reference sequence). The CDR3 loop spans 14 amino acids. V was shortened by 2 bases and J by 6 bases, with 13 bases between the two germline ends. The CDR3 DNA follows: TGTGCCAGCAGTTTAACAGGCTCAGTGGCTGAAGCTTTCTTT. Protein: CASSLTGSVAEAFF.

As DNA, the CDR3 is TGCAGCGACCGCCGACAGGGCCACACTGAAGCTTTCTTT. It encodes CSDRRQGHTEAFF. The chain couples TRBV29-1 to TRBJ1-1; TRBD1 matches at 7 bases. From germline, CDR1 is SQVTM and CDR2 ANQGSEA. The V segment lost 7 bases and the J segment 3 bases; nucleotides outside the gene matches: 8. The CDR3 has 13 amino acids.

The J gene is TRBJ2-1, the V gene TRBV29-1, with 11 bases aligning to TRBD2. CDR3 length equals 11 residues. Trimming removed 5 bases from V and 12 bases from J; junction bases left unmatched: 3. CDR1 is SQVTM, CDR2 ANQGSEA, per germline. CDR3 DNA sequence: TGCAGCGTTAGTAGCGGGGGGGGGCAGTTCTTC. Amino acids: CSVSSGGGQFF.

The chain uses TRBV29-1 and TRBJ2-7, with 9 nucleotides matching TRBD2. V lost 3 bases, J lost 3 bases, and 9 bases stayed unmatched. The CDR3 contains 15 residues. CDR1 is SQVTM and CDR2 is ANQGSEA in the germline V gene. The CDR3 DNA is TGCAGCGTTGAGAAAGGGCTAGCGGGGAACTACGAGCAGTACTTC. Its protein is CSVEKGLAGNYEQYF.

The chain carries TRBV9 and TRBJ2-3; D perhaps matches TRBD2 (7 bases). Trimming stripped 1 base from V and 2 bases from J, with 11 bases between. Germline V gene sequence: CDR1 SGDLS, CDR2 YYNGEE. The CDR3 is 15 amino acids. The chain's CDR3 is CASSVTGGTTDTQYF. DNA of the CDR3: TGTGCCAGCAGCGTAACGGGGGGCACCACAGATACGCAGTATTTT.